In its sample, the clone carrying this TCR beta chain was seen a few times. The antigen is unknown. Expressed TCRB transcripts were sequenced because the isolated RNA had all been reverse transcribed beforehand. Measured with immunoSEQ multiplex PCR; TCRdb has only the in-frame clones, and not every one. This sample has about 150,000 clones, with 11% found just once. The data derive from a study of beta chain features in type 1 diabetes. Study in general: All samples yielded some 110 million examined sorted cells.

Study-level findings and limits: Moderately but significantly shorter TCRB CDR3s were found in Type 1 diabetes patients in all four CD4+ subsets.

The CDR3 extends over 16 amino acids. Trimming removed 5 bases from V and 0 bases from J, with 19 bases in between. From germline, CDR1 is GTSNPN and CDR2 SVGIG (reference sequence). Sorted populations were all over 95% pure. The chain links TRBV30 to TRBJ1-1; D gene uncertain. The source is a young man in good health. Specimen: central memory CD4+ T cells from blood. CDR3 residues: CAWDGNSVPMNTEAFF. In DNA, the CDR3 is TGTGCCTGGGATGGGAACAGCGTTCCGATGAACACTGAAGCTTTCTTT. The entire variable domain, with the rest obtained from reference TRBV30 and TRBJ1-1, is as follows: SQTIHQWPATLVQPVGSPLSLECTVEGTSNPNLYWYRQAAGRGLQLLFYSVGIGQISSEVPQNLSASRPQDRQFILSSKKLLLSDSGFYLCAWDGNSVPMNTEAFFGQGTRLTVV.